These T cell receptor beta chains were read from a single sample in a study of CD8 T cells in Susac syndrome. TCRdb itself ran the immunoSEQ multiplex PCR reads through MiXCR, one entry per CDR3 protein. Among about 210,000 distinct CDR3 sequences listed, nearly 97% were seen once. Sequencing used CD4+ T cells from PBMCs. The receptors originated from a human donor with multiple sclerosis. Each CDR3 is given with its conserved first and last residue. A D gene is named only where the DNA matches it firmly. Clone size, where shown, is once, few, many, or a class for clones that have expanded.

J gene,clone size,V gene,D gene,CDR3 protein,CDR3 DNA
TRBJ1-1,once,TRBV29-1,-,CSVDRTATEAFF,TGCAGCGTTGATCGGACAGCGACTGAAGCTTTCTTT
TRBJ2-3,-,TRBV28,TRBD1,CASSPGTATDTQYF,TGTGCCAGCAGTCCAGGGACAGCCACAGATACGCAGTATTTT
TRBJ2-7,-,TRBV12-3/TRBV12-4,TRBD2,CASSSSGGNYEQYF,TGTGCCAGCAGTTCTAGCGGGGGAAACTACGAGCAGTACTTC
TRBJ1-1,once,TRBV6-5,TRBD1,CASSLDRETEAFF,TGTGCCAGCAGTCTGGACAGGGAGACTGAAGCTTTCTTT
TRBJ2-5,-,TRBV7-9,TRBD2,CASSSGLAGAVQETQYF,TGTGCCAGCAGCTCGGGACTAGCGGGGGCTGTACAAGAGACCCAGTACTTC
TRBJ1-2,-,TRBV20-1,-,CSAPLGDYGYTF,TGCAGTGCTCCACTAGGGGACTATGGCTACACCTTC
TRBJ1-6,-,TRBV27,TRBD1,CASSSTGGQSPLHF,TGTGCCAGCAGCTCAACAGGGGGTCAATCACCCCTCCACTTT
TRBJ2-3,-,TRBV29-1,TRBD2,CSVRMAGGTDTQYF,TGCAGCGTTAGGATGGCGGGGGGCACAGATACGCAGTATTTT
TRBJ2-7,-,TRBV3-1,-,CASSQVLGEQYF,TGTGCCAGCAGCCAGGTACTTGGCGAGCAGTACTTC
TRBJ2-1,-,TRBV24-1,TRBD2,CATSDSGTSGRRNEQFF,TGTGCCACCAGTGATTCGGGGACTAGCGGGAGGAGGAATGAGCAGTTCTTC
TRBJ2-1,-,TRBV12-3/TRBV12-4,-,CASSPRLHSNEQFF,TGTGCCAGCAGTCCCCGGCTCCATTCCAATGAGCAGTTCTTC
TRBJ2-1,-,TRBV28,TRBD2,CASSLRGTSGYNEQFF,TGTGCCAGCAGTTTACGTGGGACTAGCGGCTACAATGAGCAGTTCTTC
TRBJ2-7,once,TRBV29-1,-,CSGGERHEQYF,TGCAGTGGAGGGGAGAGGCACGAGCAGTACTTC
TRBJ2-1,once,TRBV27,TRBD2,CASSLAGARDEQFF,TGTGCCAGCAGTTTAGCGGGAGCACGCGATGAGCAGTTCTTC
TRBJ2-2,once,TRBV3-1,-,CASSQSWGATGELFF,TGTGCCAGCAGCCAATCGTGGGGGGCCACCGGGGAGCTGTTTTTT
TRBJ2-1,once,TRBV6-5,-,CASSYPSSGRGVEQFF,TGTGCCAGCAGTTACCCTTCAAGCGGAAGGGGCGTTGAGCAGTTCTTC
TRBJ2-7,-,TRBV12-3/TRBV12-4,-,CASSYLTGYEQYF,TGTGCCAGCAGTTACTTGACTGGCTACGAGCAGTACTTC
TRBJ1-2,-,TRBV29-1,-,CSADSGVYGYTF,TGCAGCGCCGACAGTGGCGTCTATGGCTACACCTTC
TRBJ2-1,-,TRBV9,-,CASSIQGSNEQFF,TGTGCCAGCAGCATACAGGGTTCCAATGAGCAGTTCTTC
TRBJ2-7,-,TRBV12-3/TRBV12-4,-,CASSFATGSLGPIPKYF,-
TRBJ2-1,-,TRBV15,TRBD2,CATSTPAGGRYNEQFF,TGTGCCACCAGCACTCCAGCGGGAGGACGTTACAATGAGCAGTTCTTC
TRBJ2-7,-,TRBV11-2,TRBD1,CASSPSRKDRGNSYEQYF,TGTGCCAGCAGCCCATCAAGAAAGGACAGGGGAAACTCCTACGAGCAGTACTTC
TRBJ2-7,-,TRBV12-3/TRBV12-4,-,CASSFGTPRYEQYF,TGTGCCAGCAGTTTTGGGACTCCACGATACGAGCAGTACTTC
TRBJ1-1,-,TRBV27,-,CASSSRTDNTEAFF,TGTGCCAGCAGTTCCCGGACAGACAACACTGAAGCTTTCTTT
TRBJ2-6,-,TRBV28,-,CASSSTASGANVLTF,TGTGCCAGCAGTTCGACAGCCTCTGGGGCCAACGTCCTGACTTTC
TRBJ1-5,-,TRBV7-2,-,CASSLGRGGQPQHF,TGTGCCAGCAGCTTAGGCAGGGGAGGTCAGCCCCAGCATTTT
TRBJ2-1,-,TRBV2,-,CASSEGRSSNEQFF,TGTGCCAGCAGTGAAGGACGGAGCAGCAATGAGCAGTTCTTC
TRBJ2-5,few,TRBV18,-,CASSLTGTETQYF,TGTGCCAGCTCTCTTACAGGGACGGAGACCCAGTACTTC
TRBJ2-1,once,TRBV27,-,CASSSPLYNEQFF,TGTGCCAGCAGTTCCCCCCTCTACAATGAGCAGTTCTTC
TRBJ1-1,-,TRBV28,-,CASGGRPPGRAFF,TGTGCCAGCGGGGGACGTCCTCCCGGGCGGGCTTTCTTT
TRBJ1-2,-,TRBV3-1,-,CASSQRLEQYTF,TGTGCCAGCAGCCAAAGGCTCGAGCAGTACACCTTC
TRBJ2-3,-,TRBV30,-,CAWSRPGEDTQYF,TGTGCCTGGAGCCGACCCGGAGAAGATACGCAGTATTTT
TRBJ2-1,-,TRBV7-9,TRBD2,CASSSRGGENNEQFF,TGTGCCAGCAGCTCCCGGGGGGGGGAGAACAATGAGCAGTTCTTC
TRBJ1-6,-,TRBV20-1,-,CSATDSYNSPLHF,TGCAGTGCTACGGACAGCTATAATTCACCCCTCCACTTT
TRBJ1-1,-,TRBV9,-,CASSVEEGPGTEAFF,TGTGCCAGCAGCGTAGAAGAGGGGCCGGGCACTGAAGCTTTCTTT
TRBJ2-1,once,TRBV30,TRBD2,CAWTHLGLAGGAGYNEQFF,TGTGCCTGGACCCACCTGGGACTAGCGGGAGGGGCAGGCTACAATGAGCAGTTCTTC
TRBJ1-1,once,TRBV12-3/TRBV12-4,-,CASRTDDGWPEAFF,TGTGCCTCCCGGACTGATGACGGTTGGCCTGAAGCTTTCTTT
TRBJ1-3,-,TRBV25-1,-,CASSESPHDYTIYF,TGTGCCAGCAGTGAATCCCCCCATGACTACACCATATATTTT
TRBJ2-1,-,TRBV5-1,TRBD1,CASRDRDRGLNEQFF,TGCGCCAGCAGAGACCGGGACAGGGGGTTAAATGAGCAGTTCTTC
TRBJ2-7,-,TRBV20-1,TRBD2,CSAQRVTSGTPYEQYF,TGCAGTGCCCAGCGGGTGACTAGCGGGACACCCTACGAGCAGTACTTC
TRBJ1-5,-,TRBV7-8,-,CASSRTEAFTQHF,TGTGCCAGCAGCCGGACGGAAGCTTTTACCCAGCATTTT
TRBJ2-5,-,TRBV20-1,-,CSAPSLTRGTETQYF,TGCAGTGCTCCCTCTCTAACCAGGGGTACAGAGACCCAGTACTTC
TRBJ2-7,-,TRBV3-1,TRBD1,CASSRTPGQGAVEQYF,TGTGCCAGCAGCCGTACGCCGGGACAGGGGGCGGTCGAGCAGTACTTC
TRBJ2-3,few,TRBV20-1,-,CSARGGSTDTQYF,TGCAGTGCTAGGGGTGGTAGCACAGATACGCAGTATTTT
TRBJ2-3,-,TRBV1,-,CTSSQVWSDTQYF,TGCACCAGCAGCCAAGTCTGGTCAGATACGCAGTATTTT
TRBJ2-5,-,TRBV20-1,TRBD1,CSARAGTAPLPETQYF,TGCAGTGCTAGAGCCGGGACAGCACCTCTTCCAGAGACCCAGTACTTC
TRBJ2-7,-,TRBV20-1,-,CSAREDYEQYF,TGCAGTGCTAGAGAGGACTACGAGCAGTACTTC
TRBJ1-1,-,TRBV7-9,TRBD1,CASMIQGVYAEAFF,TGTGCCAGCATGATACAGGGGGTCTACGCTGAAGCTTTCTTT
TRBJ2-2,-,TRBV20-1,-,CSARNSGNTGELFF,TGCAGTGCTAGAAATTCCGGGAACACCGGGGAGCTGTTTTTT